The rows below give T cell receptor beta chains drawn from one sample of a study of beta chain features in type 1 diabetes. The table came from immunoSEQ multiplex PCR; TCRdb's copy has only in-frame clones and leaves some out. This table holds roughly 330,000 clones, approximately 9.9% found once. The sample taken for sequencing was naive CD4+ T cells from blood. These receptors were collected from a woman between 25 and 40 years old in good health. The CDR3 runs from the conserved cysteine through the conserved F or W. The D gene is left open where the match is weak. Size is stated for part of the rows, as once, few or many counts, or as a class when the clone is expanded.

few	-	TRBV18	TRBJ1-5	CASSPSPGNPPQHF	TGTGCCAGCTCACCATCCCCGGGTAATCCGCCCCAGCATTTT
few	TRBD1	TRBV6-1	TRBJ2-7	CASRQGSYEQYF	TGTGCCAGCAGACAGGGGTCCTACGAGCAGTACTTC
few	TRBD2	TRBV28	TRBJ2-7	CASSLAGAYYEQYF	TGTGCCAGCAGTTTAGCGGGAGCTTATTACGAGCAGTACTTC
few	-	TRBV5-1	TRBJ2-2	CASGGPTPGELFF	TGCGCCAGCGGAGGACCGACCCCCGGGGAGCTGTTTTTT
few	-	TRBV7-2	TRBJ2-5	CASSLAGNKQETQYF	TGTGCCAGCAGCTTGGCAGGGAACAAGCAAGAGACCCAGTACTTC
few	TRBD2	TRBV7-2	TRBJ2-1	CASSPGTSVPHEQFF	TGTGCCAGCAGCCCCGGGACTAGCGTCCCTCATGAGCAGTTCTTC
-	-	TRBV25-1	TRBJ1-2	CASSDGQSNYGYTF	TGTGCCAGCAGTGACGGACAGTCTAACTATGGCTACACCTTC
few	TRBD2	TRBV30	TRBJ2-1	CAWSPNQREGIVHEQFF	TGTGCCTGGAGCCCCAATCAGCGGGAGGGTATTGTCCATGAGCAGTTCTTC
-	-	TRBV6-6	TRBJ2-2	CASSAPRTLGELFF	TGTGCCAGCTCCGCGCCCCGGACTCTCGGGGAGCTGTTTTTT
-	TRBD1	TRBV11-3	TRBJ2-2	CASSLVYGTGTGELFF	TGTGCCAGCAGCTTAGTGTACGGGACAGGCACCGGGGAGCTGTTTTTT
-	-	TRBV7-2	TRBJ2-3	CASSSQGGDTQYF	TGTGCCAGCAGCTCGCAGGGGGGAGATACGCAGTATTTT
few	-	TRBV4-3	TRBJ1-1	CASSRLQANTEAFF	TGCGCCAGCAGCCGCCTTCAGGCGAACACTGAAGCTTTCTTT
-	TRBD1	TRBV5-1	TRBJ1-2	CASSPGQGYNFYGYTF	TGCGCCAGCAGCCCCGGACAGGGTTACAACTTTTATGGCTACACCTTC
-	TRBD2	TRBV7-7	TRBJ2-5	CASSFGGGETQYF	TGTGCTAGCAGCTTTGGGGGGGGAGAGACCCAGTACTTC
-	TRBD2	TRBV18	TRBJ2-5	CASSLRTSVGETQYF	TGTGCCAGCTCACTGAGGACTAGCGTTGGGGAGACCCAGTACTTC
-	TRBD2	TRBV30	TRBJ2-7	CAWTPAGASPGQYF	TGTGCCTGGACCCCAGCGGGAGCCTCCCCCGGACAGTACTTC
-	TRBD1	TRBV6-5	TRBJ1-1	CASSYLRGLNTEAFF	TGTGCCAGCAGTTACCTCAGGGGGCTGAACACTGAAGCTTTCTTT
few	-	TRBV5-1	TRBJ2-6	CASSSVSGANVLTF	TGCGCCAGCAGCTCGGTCTCTGGGGCCAACGTCCTGACTTTC
-	TRBD1	TRBV4-3	TRBJ2-7	CASSQDRRRGYEQYF	TGCGCCAGCAGCCAAGATCGCCGCAGGGGGTACGAGCAGTACTTC
few	TRBD1	TRBV30	TRBJ1-4	CAWTQGARLREKLFF	TGTGCCTGGACACAGGGGGCTCGTCTGAGAGAAAAACTGTTTTTT
-	TRBD2	TRBV7-2	TRBJ2-3	CASSTSGRSTDTQYF	TGTGCCAGCAGCACTAGCGGGAGGAGCACAGATACGCAGTATTTT